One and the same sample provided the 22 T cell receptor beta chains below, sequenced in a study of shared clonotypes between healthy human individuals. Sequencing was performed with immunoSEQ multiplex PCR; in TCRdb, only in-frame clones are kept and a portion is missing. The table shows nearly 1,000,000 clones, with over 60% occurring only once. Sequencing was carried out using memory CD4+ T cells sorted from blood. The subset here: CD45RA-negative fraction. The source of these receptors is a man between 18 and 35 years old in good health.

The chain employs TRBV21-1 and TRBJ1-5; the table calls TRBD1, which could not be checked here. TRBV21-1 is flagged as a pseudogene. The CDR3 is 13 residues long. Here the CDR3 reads CASHPQGNQPQHF. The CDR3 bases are TGTGCCAGCCATCCCCAGGGGAATCAGCCCCAGCATTTT.

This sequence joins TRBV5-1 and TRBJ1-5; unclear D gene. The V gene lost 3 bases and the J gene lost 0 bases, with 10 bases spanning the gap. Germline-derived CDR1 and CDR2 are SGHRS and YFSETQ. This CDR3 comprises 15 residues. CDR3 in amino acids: CASSSQKYSNQPQHF. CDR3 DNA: TGCGCCAGCAGCTCTCAAAAATATAGCAATCAGCCCCAGCATTTT. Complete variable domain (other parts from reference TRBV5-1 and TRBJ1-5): KAGVTQTPRYLIKTRGQQVTLSCSPISGHRSVSWYQQTPGQGLQFLFEYFSETQRNKGNFPGRFSGRQFSNSRSEMNVSTLELGDSALYLCASSSQKYSNQPQHFGDGTRLSIL.

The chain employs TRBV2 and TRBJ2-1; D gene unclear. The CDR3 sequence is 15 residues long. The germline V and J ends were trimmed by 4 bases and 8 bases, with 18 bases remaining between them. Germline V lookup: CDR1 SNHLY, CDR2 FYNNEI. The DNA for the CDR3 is TGTGCCAGCAGTGTGGAGTCTCCCTCCCACGATGAGCAGTTCTTC. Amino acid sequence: CASSVESPSHDEQFF.

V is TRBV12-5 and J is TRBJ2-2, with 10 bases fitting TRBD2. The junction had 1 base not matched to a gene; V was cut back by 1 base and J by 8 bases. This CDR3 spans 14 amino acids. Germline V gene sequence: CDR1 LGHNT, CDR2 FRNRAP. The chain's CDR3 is CASGLGTSGGELFF. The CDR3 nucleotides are TGTGCTAGTGGTTTGGGGACTAGCGGAGGGGAGCTGTTTTTT.

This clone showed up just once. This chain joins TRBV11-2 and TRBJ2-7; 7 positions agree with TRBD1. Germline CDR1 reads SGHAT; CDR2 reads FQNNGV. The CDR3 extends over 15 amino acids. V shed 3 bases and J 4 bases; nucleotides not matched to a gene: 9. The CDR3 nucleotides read TGTGCCAGCAGCTTGGAACGGGACAGTCTTTACGAGCAGTACTTC. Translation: CASSLERDSLYEQYF.

DNA for the CDR3: TGTGCCTGGTTTCGTGGTGAGCAGTTCTTC. Encoded protein: CAWFRGEQFF. This rearrangement joins TRBV30 to TRBJ2-1; no clear D. CDR1 and CDR2 from the germline V gene are GTSNPN and SVGIG (reference sequence). With 5 bases removed from V and 9 bases from J, the gap between germline ends came to 8 bases. CDR3 size: 10 residues.

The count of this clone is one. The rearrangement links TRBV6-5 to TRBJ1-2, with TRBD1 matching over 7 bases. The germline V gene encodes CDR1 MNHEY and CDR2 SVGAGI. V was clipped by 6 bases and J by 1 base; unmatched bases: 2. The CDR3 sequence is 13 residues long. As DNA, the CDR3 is TGTGCCAGCAGGGGACAGAATAACTATGGCTACACCTTC. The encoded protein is CASRGQNNYGYTF.

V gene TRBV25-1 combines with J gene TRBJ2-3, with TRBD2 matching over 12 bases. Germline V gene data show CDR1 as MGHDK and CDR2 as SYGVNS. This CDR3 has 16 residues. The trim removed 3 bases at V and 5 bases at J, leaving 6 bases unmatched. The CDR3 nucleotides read TGTGCCAGCAGTGATTCTAGCGGGAGGGCCGTAGATACGCAGTATTTT. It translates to CASSDSSGRAVDTQYF.

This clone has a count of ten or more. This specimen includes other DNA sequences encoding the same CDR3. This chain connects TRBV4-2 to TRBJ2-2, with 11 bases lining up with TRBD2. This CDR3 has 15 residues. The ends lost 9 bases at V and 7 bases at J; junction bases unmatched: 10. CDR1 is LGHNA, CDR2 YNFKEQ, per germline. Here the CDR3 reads CASFRTSGGGGELFF. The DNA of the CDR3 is TGTGCCAGTTTTCGCACTAGCGGGGGTGGCGGGGAGCTGTTTTTT.

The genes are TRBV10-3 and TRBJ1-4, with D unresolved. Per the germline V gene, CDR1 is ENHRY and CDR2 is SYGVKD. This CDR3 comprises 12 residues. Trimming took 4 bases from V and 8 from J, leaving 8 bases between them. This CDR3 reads CAISVKGEKLFF. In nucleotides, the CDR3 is TGTGCCATCAGTGTCAAGGGCGAAAAACTGTTTTTT.

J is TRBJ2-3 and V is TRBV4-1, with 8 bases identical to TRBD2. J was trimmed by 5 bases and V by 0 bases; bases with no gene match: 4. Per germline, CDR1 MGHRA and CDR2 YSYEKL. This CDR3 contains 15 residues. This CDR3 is CASSQDRGGRDTQYF. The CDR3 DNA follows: TGCGCCAGCAGCCAAGACCGGGGGGGCCGAGATACGCAGTATTTT.

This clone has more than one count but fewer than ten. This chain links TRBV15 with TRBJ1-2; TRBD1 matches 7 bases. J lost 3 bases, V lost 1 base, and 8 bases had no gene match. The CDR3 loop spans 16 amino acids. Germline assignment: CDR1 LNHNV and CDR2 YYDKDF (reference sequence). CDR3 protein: CATSRGTGRLDYGYTF. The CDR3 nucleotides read TGTGCCACCAGCAGAGGGACAGGTCGGTTGGACTATGGCTACACCTTC.

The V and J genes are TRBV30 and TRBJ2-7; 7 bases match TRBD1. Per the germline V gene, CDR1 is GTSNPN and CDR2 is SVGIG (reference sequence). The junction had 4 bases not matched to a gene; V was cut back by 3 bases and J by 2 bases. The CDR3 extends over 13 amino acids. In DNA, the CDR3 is TGTGCCTGGAGCCGAGGGACAGCCTACGAGCAGTACTTC. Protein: CAWSRGTAYEQYF.

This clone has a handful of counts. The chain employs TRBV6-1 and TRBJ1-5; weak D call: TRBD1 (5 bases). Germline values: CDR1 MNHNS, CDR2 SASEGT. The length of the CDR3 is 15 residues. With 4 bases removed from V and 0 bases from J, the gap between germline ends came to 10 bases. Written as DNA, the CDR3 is TGTGCCAGCAGTGCGGGGGTTTATAGCAATCAGCCCCAGCATTTT. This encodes CASSAGVYSNQPQHF.

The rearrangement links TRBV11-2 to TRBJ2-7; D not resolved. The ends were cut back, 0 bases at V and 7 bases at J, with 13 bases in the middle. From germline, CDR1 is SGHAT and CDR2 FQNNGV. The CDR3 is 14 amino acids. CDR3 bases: TGTGCCAGCAGCTTAGAAGGTTACTTGGGAGAGCAGTACTTC. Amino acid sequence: CASSLEGYLGEQYF.

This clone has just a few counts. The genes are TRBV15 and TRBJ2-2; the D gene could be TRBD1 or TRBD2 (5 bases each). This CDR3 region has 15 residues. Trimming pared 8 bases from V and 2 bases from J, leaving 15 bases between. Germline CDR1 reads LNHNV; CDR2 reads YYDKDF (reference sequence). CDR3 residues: CATGPGAANTGELFF. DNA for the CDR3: TGTGCCACCGGCCCCGGGGCAGCTAACACCGGGGAGCTGTTTTTT.

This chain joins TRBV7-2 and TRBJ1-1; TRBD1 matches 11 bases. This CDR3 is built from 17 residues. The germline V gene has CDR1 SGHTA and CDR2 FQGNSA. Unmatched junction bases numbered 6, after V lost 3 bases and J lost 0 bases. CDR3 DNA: TGTGCCAGCAGCTTCGGGTGGACAGGGGGCATGAACACTGAAGCTTTCTTT. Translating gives CASSFGWTGGMNTEAFF. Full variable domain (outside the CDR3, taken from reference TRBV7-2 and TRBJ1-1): GAGVSQSPSNKVTEKGKDVELRCDPISGHTALYWYRQSLGQGLEFLIYFQGNSAPDKSGLPSDRFSAERTGGSVSTLTIQRTQQEDSAVYLCASSFGWTGGMNTEAFFGQGTRLTVV.

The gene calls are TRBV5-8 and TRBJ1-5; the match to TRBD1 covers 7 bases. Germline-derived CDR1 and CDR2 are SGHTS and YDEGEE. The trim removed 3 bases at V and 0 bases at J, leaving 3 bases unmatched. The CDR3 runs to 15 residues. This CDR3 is CASSSGQLSNQPQHF. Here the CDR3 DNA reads TGTGCCAGCAGCTCGGGACAGCTTAGCAATCAGCCCCAGCATTTT.

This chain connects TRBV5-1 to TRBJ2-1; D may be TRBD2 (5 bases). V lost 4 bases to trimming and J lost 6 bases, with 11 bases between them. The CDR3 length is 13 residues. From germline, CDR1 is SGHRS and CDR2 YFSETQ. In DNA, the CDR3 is TGCGCCAGCAGCCCGGGGAGACCCAATGAGCAGTTCTTC. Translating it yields CASSPGRPNEQFF.

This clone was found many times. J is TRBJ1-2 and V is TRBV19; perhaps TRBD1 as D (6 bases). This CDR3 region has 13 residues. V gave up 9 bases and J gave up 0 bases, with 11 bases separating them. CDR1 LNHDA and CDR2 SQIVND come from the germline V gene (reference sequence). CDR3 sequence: CASRQDSNYGYTF. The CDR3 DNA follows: TGTGCCAGCAGACAGGATTCTAACTATGGCTACACCTTC.

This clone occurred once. Here the CDR3 reads CASSGGRNLSSGNTIYF. DNA for the CDR3: TGTGCCAGCAGCGGTGGACGGAATTTATCCTCTGGAAACACCATATATTTT. The chain links TRBV5-4 to TRBJ1-3; D is undetermined. Germline V gives CDR1 SGHNT, CDR2 YYREEE (reference sequence). CDR3 size: 17 residues. Trimming shortened V by 4 bases and J by 0 bases, and 17 bases separated the two germline ends. The entire variable domain, with the rest obtained from reference TRBV5-4 and TRBJ1-3, is as follows: ETGVTQSPTHLIKTRGQQVTLRCSSQSGHNTVSWYQQALGQGPQFIFQYYREEENGRGNFPPRFSGLQFPNYSSELNVNALELDDSALYLCASSGGRNLSSGNTIYFGEGSWLTVV.

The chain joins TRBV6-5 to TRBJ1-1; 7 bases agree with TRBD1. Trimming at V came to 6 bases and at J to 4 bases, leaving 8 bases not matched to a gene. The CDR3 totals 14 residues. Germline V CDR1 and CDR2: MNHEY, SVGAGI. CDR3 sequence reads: CASRRDSTSTEAFF. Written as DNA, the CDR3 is TGTGCCAGCAGGAGGGACAGTACTAGCACTGAAGCTTTCTTT.